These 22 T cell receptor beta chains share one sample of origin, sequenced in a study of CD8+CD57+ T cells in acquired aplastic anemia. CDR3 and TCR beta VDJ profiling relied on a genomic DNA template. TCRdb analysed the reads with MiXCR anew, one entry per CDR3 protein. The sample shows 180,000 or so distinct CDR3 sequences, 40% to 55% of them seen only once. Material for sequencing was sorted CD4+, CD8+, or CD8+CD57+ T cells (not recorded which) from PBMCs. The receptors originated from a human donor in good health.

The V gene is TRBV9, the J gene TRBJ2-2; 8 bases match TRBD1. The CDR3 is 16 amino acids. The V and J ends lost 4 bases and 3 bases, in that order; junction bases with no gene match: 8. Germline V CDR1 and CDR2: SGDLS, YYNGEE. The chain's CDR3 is CASSIGWGQDTGELFF. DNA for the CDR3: TGTGCCAGCAGCATAGGGTGGGGACAGGACACCGGGGAGCTGTTTTTT.

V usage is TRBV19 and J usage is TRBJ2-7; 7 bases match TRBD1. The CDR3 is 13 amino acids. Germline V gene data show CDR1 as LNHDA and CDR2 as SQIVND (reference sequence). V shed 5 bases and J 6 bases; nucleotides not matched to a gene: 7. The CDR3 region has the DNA TGTGCCAGTAGTGTGACAGGGCCCTGCGAGCAGTACTTC. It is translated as CASSVTGPCEQYF.

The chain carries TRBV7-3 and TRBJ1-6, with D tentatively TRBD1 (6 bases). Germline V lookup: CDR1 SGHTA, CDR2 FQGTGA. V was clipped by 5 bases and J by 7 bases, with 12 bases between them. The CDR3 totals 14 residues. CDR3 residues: CASSTGAKNSPLHF. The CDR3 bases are TGTGCCAGCAGCACGGGGGCTAAGAATTCACCCCTCCACTTT.

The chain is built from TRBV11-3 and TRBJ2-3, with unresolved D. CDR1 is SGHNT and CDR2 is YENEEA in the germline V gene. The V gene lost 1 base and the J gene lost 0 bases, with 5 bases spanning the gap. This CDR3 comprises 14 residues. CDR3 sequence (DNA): TGTGCCAGCAGCTTAGTTCGGAGCACAGATACGCAGTATTTT. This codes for CASSLVRSTDTQYF.

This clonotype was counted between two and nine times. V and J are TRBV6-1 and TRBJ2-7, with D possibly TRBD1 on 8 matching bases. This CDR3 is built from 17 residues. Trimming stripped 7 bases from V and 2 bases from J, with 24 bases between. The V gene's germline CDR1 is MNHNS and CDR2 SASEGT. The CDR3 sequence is CASKGGVGTGYPYEQYF. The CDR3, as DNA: TGTGCCAGCAAAGGGGGGGTTGGGACAGGATATCCCTACGAGCAGTACTTC.

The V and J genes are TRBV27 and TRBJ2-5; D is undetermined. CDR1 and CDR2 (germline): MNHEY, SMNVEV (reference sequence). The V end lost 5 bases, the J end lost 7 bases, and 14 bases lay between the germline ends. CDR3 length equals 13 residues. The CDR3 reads CASSSYLTGTQYF. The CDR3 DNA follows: TGTGCCAGCAGTAGTTACCTCACGGGGACCCAGTACTTC.

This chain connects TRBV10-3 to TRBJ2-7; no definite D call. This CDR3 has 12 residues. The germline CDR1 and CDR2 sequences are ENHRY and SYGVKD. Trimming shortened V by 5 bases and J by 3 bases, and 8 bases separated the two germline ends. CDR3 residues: CAISWAGYEQYF. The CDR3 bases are TGTGCCATCAGTTGGGCAGGCTACGAGCAGTACTTC.

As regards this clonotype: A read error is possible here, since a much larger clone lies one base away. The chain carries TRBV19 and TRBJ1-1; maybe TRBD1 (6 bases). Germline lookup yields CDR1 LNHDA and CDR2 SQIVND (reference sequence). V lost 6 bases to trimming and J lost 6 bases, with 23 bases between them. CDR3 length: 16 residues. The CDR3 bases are TGTGCCAGTAGCGGACGGGGGGCTTCTTTTTACGCTGAAGCTTTCTTT. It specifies CASSGRGASFYAEAFF.

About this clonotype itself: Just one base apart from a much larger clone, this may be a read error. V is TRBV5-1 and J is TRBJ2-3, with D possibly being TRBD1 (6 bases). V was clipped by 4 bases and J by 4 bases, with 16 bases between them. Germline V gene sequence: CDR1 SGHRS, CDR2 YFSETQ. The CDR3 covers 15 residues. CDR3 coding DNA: TGCGCCAGCAGCGCCACGGGACAAAGTTCAGATACGCAGTATTTT. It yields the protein CASSATGQSSDTQYF.

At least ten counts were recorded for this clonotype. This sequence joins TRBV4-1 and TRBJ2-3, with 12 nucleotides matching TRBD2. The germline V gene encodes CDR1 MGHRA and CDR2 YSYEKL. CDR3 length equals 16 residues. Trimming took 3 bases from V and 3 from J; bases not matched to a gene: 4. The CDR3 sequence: CASSQATSGRTDTQYF. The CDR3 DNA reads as TGCGCCAGCAGCCAGGCGACTAGCGGGAGAACAGATACGCAGTATTTT.

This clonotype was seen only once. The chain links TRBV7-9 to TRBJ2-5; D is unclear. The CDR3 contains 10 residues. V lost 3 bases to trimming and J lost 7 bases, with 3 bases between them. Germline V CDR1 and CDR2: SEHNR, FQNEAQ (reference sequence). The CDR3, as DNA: TGTGCCAGCAGCTTCGGGACCCAGTACTTC. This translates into CASSFGTQYF.

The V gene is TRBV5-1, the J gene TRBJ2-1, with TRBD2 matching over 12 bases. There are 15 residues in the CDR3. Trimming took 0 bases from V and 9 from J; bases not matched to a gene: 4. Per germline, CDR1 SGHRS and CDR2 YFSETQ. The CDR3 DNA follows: TGCGCCAGCAGCTTGGGACTAGCGGGAGTATCTGAGCAGTTCTTC. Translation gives CASSLGLAGVSEQFF. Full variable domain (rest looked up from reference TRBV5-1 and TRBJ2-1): KAGVTQTPRYLIKTRGQQVTLSCSPISGHRSVSWYQQTPGQGLQFLFEYFSETQRNKGNFPGRFSGRQFSNSRSEMNVSTLELGDSALYLCASSLGLAGVSEQFFGPGTRLTVL.

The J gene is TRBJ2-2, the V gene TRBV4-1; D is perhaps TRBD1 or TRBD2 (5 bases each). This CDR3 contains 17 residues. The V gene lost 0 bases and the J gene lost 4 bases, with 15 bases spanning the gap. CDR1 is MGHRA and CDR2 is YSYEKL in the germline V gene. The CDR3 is CASSQEPRGSSTGELFF. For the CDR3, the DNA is TGCGCCAGCAGCCAAGAGCCACGGGGCAGCTCCACCGGGGAGCTGTTTTTT.

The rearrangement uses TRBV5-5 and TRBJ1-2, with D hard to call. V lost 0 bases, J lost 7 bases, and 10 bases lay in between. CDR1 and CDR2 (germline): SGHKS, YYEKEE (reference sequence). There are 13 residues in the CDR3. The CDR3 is CASSLAQERGYTF. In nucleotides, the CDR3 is TGTGCCAGCAGCTTGGCCCAGGAGCGTGGCTACACCTTC.

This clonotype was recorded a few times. CDR3 DNA: TGCAGCGTTCGGGGATCGGGGTCCTACAATGAGCAGTTCTTC. It specifies CSVRGSGSYNEQFF. This sequence joins TRBV29-1 and TRBJ2-1; D may be TRBD2 (5 bases). The CDR3 has 14 residues. Germline CDR1 reads SQVTM; CDR2 reads ANQGSEA. Trimming removed 5 bases at V and 1 base at J, with 12 bases between.

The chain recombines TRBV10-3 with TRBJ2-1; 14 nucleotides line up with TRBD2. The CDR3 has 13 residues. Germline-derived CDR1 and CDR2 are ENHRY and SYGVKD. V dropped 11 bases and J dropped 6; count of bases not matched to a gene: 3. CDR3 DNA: TGTGCCGCGGGACTAGCGGGGGCCAATGAGCAGTTCTTC. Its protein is CAAGLAGANEQFF.

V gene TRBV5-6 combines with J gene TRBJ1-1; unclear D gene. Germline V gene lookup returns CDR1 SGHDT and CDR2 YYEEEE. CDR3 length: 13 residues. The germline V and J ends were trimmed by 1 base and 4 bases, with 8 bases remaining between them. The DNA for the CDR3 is TGTGCCAGCAGCTTGCCGAGAGCCACTGAAGCTTTCTTT. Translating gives CASSLPRATEAFF.

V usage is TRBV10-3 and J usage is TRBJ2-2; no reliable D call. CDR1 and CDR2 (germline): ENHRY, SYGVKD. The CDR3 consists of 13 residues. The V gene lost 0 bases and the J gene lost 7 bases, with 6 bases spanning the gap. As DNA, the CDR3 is TGTGCCATCAGTGAGTCGGGAAACGGGGAGCTGTTTTTT. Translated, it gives CAISESGNGELFF.

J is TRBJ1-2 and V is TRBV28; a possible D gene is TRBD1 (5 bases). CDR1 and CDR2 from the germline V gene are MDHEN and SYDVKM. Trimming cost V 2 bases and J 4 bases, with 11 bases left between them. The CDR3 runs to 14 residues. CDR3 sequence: CASSLGHRSYGYTF. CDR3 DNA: TGTGCCAGCAGTTTAGGGCACAGGAGCTATGGCTACACCTTC.

CDR3 amino acids: CASNRQRNTEAFF. The CDR3 bases are TGCGCCAGCAATCGCCAAAGGAACACTGAAGCTTTCTTT. The gene calls are TRBV10-1 and TRBJ1-4, with unresolved D. The J call may be faulty, since TRBJ1-1 better matches the DNA end. Germline CDR1 reads WNHNN; CDR2 reads SYGVQD (reference sequence). The length of the CDR3 is 13 residues.

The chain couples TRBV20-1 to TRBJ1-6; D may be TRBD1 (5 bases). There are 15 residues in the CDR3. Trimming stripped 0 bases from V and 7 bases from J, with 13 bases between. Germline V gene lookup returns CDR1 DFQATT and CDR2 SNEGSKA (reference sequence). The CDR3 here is CSARDIGEWNSPLHF. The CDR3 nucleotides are TGCAGTGCTAGAGATATAGGGGAATGGAATTCACCCCTCCACTTT.

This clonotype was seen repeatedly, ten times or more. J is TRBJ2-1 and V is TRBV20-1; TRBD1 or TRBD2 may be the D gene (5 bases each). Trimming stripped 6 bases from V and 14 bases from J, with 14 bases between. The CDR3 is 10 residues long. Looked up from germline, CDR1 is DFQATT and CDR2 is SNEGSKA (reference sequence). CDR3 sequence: CSASRDGEFF. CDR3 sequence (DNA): TGCAGTGCGAGCAGGGACGGGGAGTTCTTC.